This T cell receptor (beta chain) was captured by sequencing in a study of T-cell memory formation after mild COVID-19. Study-wide points: A subset of responding clones appeared in pre-infection memory, suggesting cross-reactive memory joined.

Trimming stripped 1 base from V and 11 bases from J, with 10 bases between. The germline CDR1 and CDR2 sequences are SGHDT and YYEEEE. CDR3 length: 12 residues. This clonotype was counted only a few times. Its antigen remains unknown. Each CDR3 protein gets one entry after TCRdb re-called the 5' RACE reads with MiXCR. Altogether around 300,000 distinct CDR3 sequences are present, 14% being singletons, with the ten largest covering about 21%. The receptor comes from a man between 18 and 35 years old who had mild COVID-19 (a few samples of this study predate the infection). Cell type and time point are not known. The chain recombines TRBV5-6 with TRBJ1-5; D is perhaps TRBD1 (5 bases). The specimen sequenced was PBMCs or a T cell subset sorted from them (not recorded which). In DNA, the CDR3 is TGTGCCAGCAGCTTGTCGGGGGGGGCCCAGCATTTT. Its protein product is CASSLSGGAQHF.